The clone carrying this T cell receptor beta chain showed up many times. This sample was included in a study of glioma-infiltrating T cells. The V gene lost 8 bases and the J gene lost 4 bases, with 15 bases spanning the gap. The CDR3 consists of 13 residues. Germline CDR1 SGHRS, CDR2 YFSETQ. Using RNA template, CDR3s of TCR alpha and beta were amplified with iRepertoire arm-PCR. TCRdb called the multiplex PCR reads again in MiXCR, with one record for every CDR3 protein. The repertoire has 3,500 to 5,500 distinct CDR3 sequences, under 30% of them found once; the top ten carry approximately 8.6%. The clonotype was recovered from a human donor with low-grade glioma or glioblastoma, undergoing nonglioma brain surgery, or in good health (not recorded which). Sequencing was carried out using glioma tissue, nonneoplastic brain tissue, or PBMCs (not recorded which). The chain combines TRBV5-1 with TRBJ2-5; D is possibly TRBD2 (5 bases). The CDR3 spells CASFKRDGETQYF. CDR3 DNA: TGCGCCAGTTTTAAGAGGGATGGAGAGACCCAGTACTTC.